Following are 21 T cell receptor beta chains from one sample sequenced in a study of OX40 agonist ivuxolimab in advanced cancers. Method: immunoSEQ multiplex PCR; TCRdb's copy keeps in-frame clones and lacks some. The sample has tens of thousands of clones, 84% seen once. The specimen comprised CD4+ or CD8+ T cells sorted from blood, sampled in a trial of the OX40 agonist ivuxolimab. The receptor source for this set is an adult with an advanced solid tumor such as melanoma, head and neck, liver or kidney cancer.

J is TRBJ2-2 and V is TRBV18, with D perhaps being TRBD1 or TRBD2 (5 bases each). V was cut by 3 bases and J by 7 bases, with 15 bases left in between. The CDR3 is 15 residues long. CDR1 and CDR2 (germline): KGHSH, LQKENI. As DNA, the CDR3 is TGTGCCAGCTCACCGAATGTCGGGGCAGGCGGGGAGCTGTTTTTT. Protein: CASSPNVGAGGELFF.

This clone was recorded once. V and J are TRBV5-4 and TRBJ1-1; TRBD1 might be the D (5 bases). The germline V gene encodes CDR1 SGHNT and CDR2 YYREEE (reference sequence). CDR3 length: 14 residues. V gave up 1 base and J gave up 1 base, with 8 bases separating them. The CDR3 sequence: CASSLRDANTEAFF. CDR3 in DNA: TGTGCCAGCAGCTTGCGGGACGCGAACACTGAAGCTTTCTTT.

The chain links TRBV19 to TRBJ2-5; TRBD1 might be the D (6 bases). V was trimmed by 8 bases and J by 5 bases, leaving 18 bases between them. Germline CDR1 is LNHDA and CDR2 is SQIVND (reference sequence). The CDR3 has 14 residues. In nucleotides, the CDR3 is TGTGCCAGTCGACAACAGGGCAGAGGGGAGACCCAGTACTTC. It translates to CASRQQGRGETQYF. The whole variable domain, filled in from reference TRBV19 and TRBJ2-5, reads DGGITQSPKYLFRKEGQNVTLSCEQNLNHDAMYWYRQDPGQGLRLIYYSQIVNDFQKGDIAEGYSVSREKKESFPLTVTSAQKNPTAFYLCASRQQGRGETQYFGPGTRLLVL.

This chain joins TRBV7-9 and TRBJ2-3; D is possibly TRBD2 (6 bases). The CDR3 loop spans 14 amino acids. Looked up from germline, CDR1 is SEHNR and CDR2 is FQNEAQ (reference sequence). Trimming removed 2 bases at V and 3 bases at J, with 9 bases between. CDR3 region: CASSLWGETDTQYF. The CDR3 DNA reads TGTGCCAGCAGCTTATGGGGGGAGACAGATACGCAGTATTTT.

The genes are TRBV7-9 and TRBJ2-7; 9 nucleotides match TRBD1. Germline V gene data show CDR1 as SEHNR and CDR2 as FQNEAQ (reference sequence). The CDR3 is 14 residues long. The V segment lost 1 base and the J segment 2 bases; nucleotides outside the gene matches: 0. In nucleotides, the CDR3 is TGTGCCAGCAGCTTAGGGACAGGGGCCTACGAGCAGTACTTC. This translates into CASSLGTGAYEQYF.

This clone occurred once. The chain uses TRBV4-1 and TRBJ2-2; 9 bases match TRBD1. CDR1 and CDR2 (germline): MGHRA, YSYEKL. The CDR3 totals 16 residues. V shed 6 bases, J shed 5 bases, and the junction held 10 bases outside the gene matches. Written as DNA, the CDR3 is TGCGCCAGCAGACCGGATCCGGGACAGGGTACCGGGGAGCTGTTTTTT. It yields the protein CASRPDPGQGTGELFF.

The CDR3 loop is CASGSSGGSYEQYF. CDR3 DNA sequence: TGTGCCAGCGGGTCTAGCGGAGGCTCCTACGAGCAGTACTTC. The genes are TRBV6-1 and TRBJ2-7; TRBD2 matches 7 bases. Germline V gives CDR1 MNHNS, CDR2 SASEGT. The CDR3 loop spans 14 amino acids. Germline trimming cut 8 bases from V and 0 bases from J; bases unmatched to any gene: 7.

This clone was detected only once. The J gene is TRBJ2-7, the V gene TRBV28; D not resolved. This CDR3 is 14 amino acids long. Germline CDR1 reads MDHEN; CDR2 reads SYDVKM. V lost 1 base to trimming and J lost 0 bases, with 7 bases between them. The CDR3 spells CASSLLISSYEQYF. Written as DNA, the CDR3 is TGTGCCAGCAGTTTATTGATAAGCTCCTACGAGCAGTACTTC.

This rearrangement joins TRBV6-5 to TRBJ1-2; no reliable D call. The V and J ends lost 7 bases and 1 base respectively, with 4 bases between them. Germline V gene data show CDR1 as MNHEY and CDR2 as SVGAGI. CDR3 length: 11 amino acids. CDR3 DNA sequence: TGTGCCAGCATGAGTAACTATGGCTACACCTTC. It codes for CASMSNYGYTF.

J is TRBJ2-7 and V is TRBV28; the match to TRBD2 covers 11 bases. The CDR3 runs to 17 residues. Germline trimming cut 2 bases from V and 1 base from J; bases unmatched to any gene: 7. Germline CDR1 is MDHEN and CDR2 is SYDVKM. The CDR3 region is CASSLVAGGMGSYEQYF. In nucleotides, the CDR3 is TGTGCCAGCAGTTTAGTAGCGGGAGGGATGGGGTCCTACGAGCAGTACTTC.

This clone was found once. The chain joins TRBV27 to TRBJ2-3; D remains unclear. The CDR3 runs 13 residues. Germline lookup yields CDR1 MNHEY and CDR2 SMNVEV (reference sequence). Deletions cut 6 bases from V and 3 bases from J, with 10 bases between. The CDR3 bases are TGTGCCAGCAGGGCATACCAAACAGATACGCAGTATTTT. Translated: CASRAYQTDTQYF.

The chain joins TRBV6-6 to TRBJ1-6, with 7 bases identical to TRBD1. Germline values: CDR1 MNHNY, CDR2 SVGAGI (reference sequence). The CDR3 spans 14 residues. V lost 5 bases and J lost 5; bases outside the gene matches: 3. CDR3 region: CASSTGQNNSPLHF. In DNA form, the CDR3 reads TGTGCCAGCAGTACGGGACAGAATAATTCACCCCTCCACTTT.

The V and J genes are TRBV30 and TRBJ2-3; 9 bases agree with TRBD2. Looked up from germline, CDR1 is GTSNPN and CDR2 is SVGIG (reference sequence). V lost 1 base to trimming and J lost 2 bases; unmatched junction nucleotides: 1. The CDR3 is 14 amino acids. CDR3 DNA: TGTGCCTGGAGTGCTAGCGGGATCACAGATACGCAGTATTTT. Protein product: CAWSASGITDTQYF.

CDR3 DNA: TGTGCCACGAAACAGGGGGTTGAGGATAATTCACCCCTCCACTTT. It codes for CATKQGVEDNSPLHF. This chain connects TRBV6-4 to TRBJ1-6; TRBD1 matches 8 bases. Germline CDR1 reads MRHNA; CDR2 reads SNTAGT. CDR3 length: 15 amino acids. The V gene end was trimmed by 10 bases and the J gene end by 5 bases; junction bases not matched to a gene: 10.

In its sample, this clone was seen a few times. In nucleotides, the CDR3 is TGTGCCAGCAGTGACAGGGCGAACACTGAAGCTTTCTTT. Its translation: CASSDRANTEAFF. This chain joins TRBV25-1 and TRBJ1-1; possibly TRBD1 for D (5 bases). The V gene lost 3 bases and the J gene lost 1 base, with 6 bases spanning the gap. The CDR3 is 13 residues long. Germline lookup yields CDR1 MGHDK and CDR2 SYGVNS. The full variable domain, in which reference TRBV25-1 and TRBJ1-1 provide the parts outside the CDR3, is EADIYQTPRYLVIGTGKKITLECSQTMGHDKMYWYQQDPGMELHLIHYSYGVNSTEKGDLSSESTVSRIRTEHFPLTLESARPSHTSQYLCASSDRANTEAFFGQGTRLTVV.

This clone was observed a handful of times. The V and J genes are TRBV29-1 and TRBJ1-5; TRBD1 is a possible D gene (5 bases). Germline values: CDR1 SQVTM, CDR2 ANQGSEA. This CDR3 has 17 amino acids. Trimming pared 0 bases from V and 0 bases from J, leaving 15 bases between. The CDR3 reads CSVEDAVGQLSNQPQHF. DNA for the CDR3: TGCAGCGTTGAAGACGCAGTTGGACAACTTAGCAATCAGCCCCAGCATTTT.

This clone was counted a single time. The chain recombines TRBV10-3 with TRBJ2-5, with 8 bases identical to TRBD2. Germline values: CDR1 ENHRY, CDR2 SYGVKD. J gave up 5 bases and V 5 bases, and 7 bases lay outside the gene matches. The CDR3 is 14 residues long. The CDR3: CAISLGGAAETQYF. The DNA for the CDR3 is TGTGCCATCAGTCTCGGGGGGGCGGCCGAGACCCAGTACTTC.

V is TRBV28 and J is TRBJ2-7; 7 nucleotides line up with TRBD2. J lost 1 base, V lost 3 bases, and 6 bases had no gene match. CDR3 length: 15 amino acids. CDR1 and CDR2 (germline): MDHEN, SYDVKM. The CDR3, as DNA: TGTGCCAGCAGTTTGGGGGGGACGGATTCCTACGAGCAGTACTTC. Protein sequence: CASSLGGTDSYEQYF.

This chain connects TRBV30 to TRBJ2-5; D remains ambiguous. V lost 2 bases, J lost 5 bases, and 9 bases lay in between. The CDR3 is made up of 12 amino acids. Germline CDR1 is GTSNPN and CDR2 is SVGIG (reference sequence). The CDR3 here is CAWSRSLETQYF. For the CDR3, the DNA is TGTGCCTGGAGTCGTTCCCTTGAGACCCAGTACTTC.

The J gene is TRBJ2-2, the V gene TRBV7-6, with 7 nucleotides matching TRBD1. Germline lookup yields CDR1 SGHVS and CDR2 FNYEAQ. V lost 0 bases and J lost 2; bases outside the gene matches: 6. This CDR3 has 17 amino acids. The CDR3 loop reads CASSLASGQLNTGELFF. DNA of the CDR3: TGTGCCAGCAGCTTAGCTTCGGGACAGCTTAACACCGGGGAGCTGTTTTTT.

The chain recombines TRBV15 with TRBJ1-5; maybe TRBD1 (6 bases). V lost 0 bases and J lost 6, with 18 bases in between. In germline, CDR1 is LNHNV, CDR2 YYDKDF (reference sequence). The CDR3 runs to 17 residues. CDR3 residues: CATSRDPGGIMGQPQHF. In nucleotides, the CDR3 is TGTGCCACCAGCAGAGATCCCGGGGGCATTATGGGTCAGCCCCAGCATTTT.